The rows below give T cell receptor beta chains drawn from one sample of a study of spatial heterogeneity in lung cancer. TCRdb reprocessed the 5' RACE reads via MiXCR and lists one record per CDR3 protein. The table lists 39,000 or so distinct CDR3 sequences, approximately 3% of them singletons. This specimen consisted of normal lung tissue next to the tumor, obtained at surgery. The receptors originated from a male donor with early-stage non-small cell lung cancer. Both conserved end residues are part of each CDR3. D genes are given only for firm matches. Clone size is shown for a subset of rows, as once, few, many or a class of expanded clone.

CASSFTGTGSYEQYF	TGTGCCAGTAGTTTCACCGGGACAGGGTCTTACGAGCAGTACTTC	TRBV19	TRBJ2-7	many	TRBD1
CASSYGTEETQYF	TGTGCCAGCAGTTATGGGACCGAAGAGACCCAGTACTTC	TRBV6-5	TRBJ2-5	-	-
CASSPSGGEDNSPLHF	TGTGCCAGCAGCCCATCGGGGGGAGAGGATAATTCACCCCTCCACTTT	TRBV7-6	TRBJ1-6	many	-
CASSPGLASYF	TGTGCCAGCAGTCCAGGACTAGCCTCCTACTTC	TRBV6-6	TRBJ2-5	many	TRBD2
CASSFGTGANYGYTF	TGTGCCAGCAGTTTCGGGACAGGAGCTAACTATGGCTACACCTTC	TRBV2	TRBJ1-2	many	TRBD1
CASSFGYSSYNSPLHF	TGTGCCAGCAGTTTTGGATACAGCTCCTATAATTCACCCCTCCACTTT	TRBV6-5	TRBJ1-6	few	-
CASSVGGDNSPLHF	TGTGCCAGCAGCGTAGGGGGGGATAATTCACCCCTCCACTTT	TRBV9	TRBJ1-6	many	-
CAIRSGGNSNYGYTF	TGTGCCATACGTTCAGGGGGAAATTCTAACTATGGCTACACCTTC	TRBV4-2	TRBJ1-2	many	TRBD1
CASSDSGTNTDTQYF	TGTGCCAGCAGTGATTCCGGGACAAACACAGATACGCAGTATTTT	TRBV25-1	TRBJ2-3	few	-
CASSTPLAGGAYEQYF	TGTGCCAGCAGCACTCCCCTAGCGGGCGGCGCCTACGAGCAGTACTTC	TRBV5-6	TRBJ2-7	few	TRBD2
CSAYSSLGNTEAFF	TGCAGTGCTTACAGTTCCCTTGGGAACACTGAAGCTTTCTTT	TRBV20-1	TRBJ1-1	many	-
CASSPPPRANTGELFF	TGTGCCAGCAGTCCCCCTCCTAGGGCGAACACCGGGGAGCTGTTTTTT	TRBV12-3/TRBV12-4	TRBJ2-2	many	-
CASSPGRDSYEQYF	TGTGCCAGCTCACCCGGGAGGGATTCCTACGAGCAGTACTTC	TRBV18	TRBJ2-7	few	TRBD2
CASSFGGDGSGNTIYF	TGTGCCAGCAGCTTCGGAGGGGACGGGTCTGGAAACACCATATATTTT	TRBV7-2	TRBJ1-3	-	-
CATEYGRGAEKLFF	TGTGCCACCGAGTACGGAAGGGGTGCGGAAAAACTGTTTTTT	TRBV19	TRBJ1-4	many	-
CASSESRGGNTGELFF	TGTGCCAGCAGTGAATCCCGGGGGGGCAACACCGGGGAGCTGTTTTTT	TRBV6-1	TRBJ2-2	many	TRBD2
CASTPGTYYEQYF	TGCGCCAGCACCCCGGGGACCTACTACGAGCAGTACTTC	TRBV10-2	TRBJ2-7	many	-
CSAGDLAEFTDTQYF	TGCAGTGCCGGGGATCTAGCGGAATTCACAGATACGCAGTATTTT	TRBV20-1	TRBJ2-3	many	TRBD2
CVSSAVGTGVGEQYF	TGTGTCAGCAGTGCCGTGGGGACAGGGGTTGGCGAGCAGTACTTC	TRBV28	TRBJ2-7	-	TRBD1
CASSVFDNEQFF	TGTGCCAGCAGCGTATTCGACAATGAGCAGTTCTTC	TRBV9	TRBJ2-1	many	-
CASGGGSITDTQYF	TGTGCCAGCGGAGGGGGATCGATCACAGATACGCAGTATTTT	TRBV7-8	TRBJ2-3	-	-
CASSPGPSYNEQFF	TGTGCCAGCAGCCCCGGACCCTCCTACAATGAGCAGTTCTTC	TRBV7-8	TRBJ2-1	many	-
CASSQAADTQYF	TGTGCCAGCAGCCAAGCGGCAGATACGCAGTATTTT	TRBV4-2	TRBJ2-3	many	-
CASSFNVRGAAYNEQFF	TGTGCCAGCAGTTTCAACGTTCGGGGGGCGGCCTACAATGAGCAGTTCTTC	TRBV12-3/TRBV12-4	TRBJ2-1	many	-
CATSGEGGTDTQYF	TGTGCCACCAGTGGAGAGGGGGGCACAGATACGCAGTATTTT	TRBV24-1	TRBJ2-3	many	-
CSVGGNEQFF	TGCAGCGTTGGAGGAAATGAGCAGTTCTTC	TRBV29-1	TRBJ2-1	many	-
CSAREGGTAGNTIYF	TGCAGTGCTAGAGAGGGGGGAACTGCTGGAAACACCATATATTTT	TRBV20-1	TRBJ1-3	many	-
CASSQSFIAGGTDTQYF	TGTGCCAGCAGCCAGTCATTTATAGCGGGAGGCACAGATACGCAGTATTTT	TRBV14	TRBJ2-3	many	TRBD2
CVSSPGQGLDEQYF	TGTGTCAGCTCACCAGGACAGGGTCTGGACGAGCAGTACTTC	TRBV18	TRBJ2-7	few	TRBD1
CASTRSQGSYEQYF	TGTGCCAGCACCAGATCCCAGGGTTCCTACGAGCAGTACTTC	TRBV12-3/TRBV12-4	TRBJ2-7	many	-
CASRKSGGSGEQFF	TGTGCCAGCAGGAAAAGCGGGGGGTCGGGTGAGCAGTTCTTC	TRBV28	TRBJ2-1	many	TRBD2
CASVRDGLDRGYTF	TGTGCCTCCGTCCGGGACGGCTTAGATCGCGGCTACACCTTC	TRBV30	TRBJ1-2	few	-
CASSLGSGQYGEQYF	TGTGCCAGCAGCTTAGGGTCCGGGCAGTATGGCGAGCAGTACTTC	TRBV7-6	TRBJ2-7	few	-
CASKGREGPSYNEQFF	TGTGCCAGCAAGGGGCGGGAGGGCCCGTCCTACAATGAGCAGTTCTTC	TRBV28	TRBJ2-1	many	TRBD2
CASSSDSHRELFF	TGTGCCAGCAGTTCGGACTCTCACCGGGAGCTGTTTTTT	TRBV7-9	TRBJ2-2	-	-
CASSSDRKSYEQYF	TGTGCCAGCAGCTCGGACAGGAAATCCTACGAGCAGTACTTC	TRBV7-9	TRBJ2-7	-	TRBD1
CASSFGGVRTQYF	TGTGCCAGCAGTTTCGGGGGAGTTCGGACCCAGTACTTC	TRBV12-3/TRBV12-4	TRBJ2-5	many	-
CASSPADDSTGELFF	TGTGCCAGCTCACCGGCAGACGATTCTACCGGGGAGCTGTTTTTT	TRBV18	TRBJ2-2	many	-
CASSLGGGFPEAFF	TGTGCCAGCAGCTTAGGAGGAGGGTTCCCTGAAGCTTTCTTT	TRBV7-2	TRBJ1-1	-	-
CASLAGAYEQYF	TGTGCCAGCTTAGCCGGGGCCTACGAGCAGTACTTC	TRBV28	TRBJ2-7	many	-
CASSTRTGSYEQYF	TGTGCCAGCAGTACCCGGACAGGGAGCTACGAGCAGTACTTC	TRBV28	TRBJ2-7	many	TRBD1
CAISNRREQFF	TGTGCCATCAGTAATCGGCGAGAGCAGTTCTTC	TRBV10-3	TRBJ2-1	many	-